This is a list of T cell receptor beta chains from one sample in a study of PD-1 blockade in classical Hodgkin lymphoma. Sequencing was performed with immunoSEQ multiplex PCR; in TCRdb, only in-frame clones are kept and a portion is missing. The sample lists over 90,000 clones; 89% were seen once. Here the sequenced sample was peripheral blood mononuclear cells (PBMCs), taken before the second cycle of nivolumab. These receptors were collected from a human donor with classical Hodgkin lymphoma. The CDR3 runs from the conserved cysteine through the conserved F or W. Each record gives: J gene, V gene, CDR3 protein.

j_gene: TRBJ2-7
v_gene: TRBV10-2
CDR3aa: CASSEGDSYEQYF

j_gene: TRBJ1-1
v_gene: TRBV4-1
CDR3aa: CASSQPRTAGFEAFF

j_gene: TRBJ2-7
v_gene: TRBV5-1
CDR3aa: CASSQQGWEQYF

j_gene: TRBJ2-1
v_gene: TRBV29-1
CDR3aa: CSVEDLRLAGNNEQFF

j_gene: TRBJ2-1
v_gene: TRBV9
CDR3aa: CASSVGGLTYNEQFF

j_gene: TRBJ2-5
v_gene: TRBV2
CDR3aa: CATKRQETQYF

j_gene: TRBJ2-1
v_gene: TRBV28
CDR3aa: CASSPGGALGEQFF

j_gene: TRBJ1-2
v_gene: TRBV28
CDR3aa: CASSSSRDRYGYTF

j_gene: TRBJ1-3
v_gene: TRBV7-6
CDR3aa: CASSVFGGPYSGNTIYF

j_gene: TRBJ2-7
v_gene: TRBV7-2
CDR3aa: CASSLEASGGSYEQYF

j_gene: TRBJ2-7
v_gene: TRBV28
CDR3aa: CASRDRDSRFYEQYF

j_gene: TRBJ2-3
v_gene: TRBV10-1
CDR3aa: CASTPAGTDTQYF

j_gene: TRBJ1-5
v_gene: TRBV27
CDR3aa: CASSLGPNQPQHF

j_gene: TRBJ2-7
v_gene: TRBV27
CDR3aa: CASSPTSPTGISYEQYF

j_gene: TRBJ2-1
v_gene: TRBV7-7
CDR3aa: CASSNRTDPNEQFF

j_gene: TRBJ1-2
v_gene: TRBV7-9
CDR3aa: CASSLTGIAGYTF

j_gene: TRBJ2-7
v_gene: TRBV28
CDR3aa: CASSLVGFEQYF

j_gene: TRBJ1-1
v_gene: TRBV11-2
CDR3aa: CASSLQGLALNTEAFF

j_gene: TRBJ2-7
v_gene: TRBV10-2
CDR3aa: CASSESLGVTSYEQYF

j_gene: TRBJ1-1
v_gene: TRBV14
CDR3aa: CASSRTGNTEAFF

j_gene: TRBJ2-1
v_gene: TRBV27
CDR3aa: CASSLSRAGEQFF

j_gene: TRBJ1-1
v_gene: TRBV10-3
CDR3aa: CAISEGTENTEAFF

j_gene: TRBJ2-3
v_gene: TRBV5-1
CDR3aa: CASSLVGSWTDTQYF

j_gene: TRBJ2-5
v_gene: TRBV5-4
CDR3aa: CASSLGGTQETQYF

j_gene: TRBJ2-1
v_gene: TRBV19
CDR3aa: CASSIDLLGMLGNEQFF

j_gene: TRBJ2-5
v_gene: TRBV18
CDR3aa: CASSQGQKQETQYF

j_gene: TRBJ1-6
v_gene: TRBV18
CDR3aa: CASSPSGGGGTYNSPLHF

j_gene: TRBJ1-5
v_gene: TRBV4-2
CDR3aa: CASSQDWDPNQPQHF

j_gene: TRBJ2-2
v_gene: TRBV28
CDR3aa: CASSIGAGNTGELFF

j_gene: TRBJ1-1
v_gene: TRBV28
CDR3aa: CASSLGTGRVNTEAFF

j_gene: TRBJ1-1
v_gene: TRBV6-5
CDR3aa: CASSYSTGDTEAFF

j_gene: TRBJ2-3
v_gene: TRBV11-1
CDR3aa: CASSLPGLAGTDTQYF

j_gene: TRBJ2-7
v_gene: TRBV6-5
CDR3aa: CASRELQGIYEQYF

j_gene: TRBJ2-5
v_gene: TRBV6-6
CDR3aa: CASRTLTATGTQYF